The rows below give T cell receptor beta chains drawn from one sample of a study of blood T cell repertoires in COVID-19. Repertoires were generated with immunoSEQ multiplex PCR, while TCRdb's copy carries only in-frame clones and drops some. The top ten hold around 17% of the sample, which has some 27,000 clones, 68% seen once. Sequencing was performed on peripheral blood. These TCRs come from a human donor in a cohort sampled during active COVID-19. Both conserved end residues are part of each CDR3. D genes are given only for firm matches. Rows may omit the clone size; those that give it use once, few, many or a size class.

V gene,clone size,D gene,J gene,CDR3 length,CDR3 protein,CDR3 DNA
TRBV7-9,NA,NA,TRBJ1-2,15,CASSLALRGHYGYTF,TGTGCCAGCAGCTTAGCGCTTAGAGGCCACTATGGCTACACCTTC
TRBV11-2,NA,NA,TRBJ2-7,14,CASSSRQRPYEQYF,TGTGCCAGCAGCTCGAGACAGAGACCCTACGAGCAGTACTTC
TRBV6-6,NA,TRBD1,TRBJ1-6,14,CASSSGQGRIPLHF,TGTGCCAGCAGCTCCGGACAGGGGCGGATACCCCTCCACTTT
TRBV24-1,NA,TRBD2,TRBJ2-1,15,CATKIISGFHNEQFF,TGTGCCACCAAAATCATTAGCGGGTTTCACAATGAGCAGTTCTTC
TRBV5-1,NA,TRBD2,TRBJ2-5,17,CASSLALAGGPQETQYF,TGCGCCAGCAGCTTGGCACTAGCGGGGGGCCCGCAAGAGACCCAGTACTTC
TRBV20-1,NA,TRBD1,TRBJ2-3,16,CSASSYRGLAPDTQYF,TGCAGTGCTAGTTCCTACAGGGGGCTGGCACCAGATACGCAGTATTTT
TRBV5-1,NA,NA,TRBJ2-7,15,CASSIAGDTSYEQYF,TGCGCCAGCAGCATCGCGGGGGACACCTCCTACGAGCAGTACTTC
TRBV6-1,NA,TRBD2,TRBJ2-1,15,CASSEGVAGYNEQFF,TGTGCCAGCAGTGAAGGGGTAGCGGGTTACAATGAGCAGTTCTTC
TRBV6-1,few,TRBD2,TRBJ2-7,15,CASSDGTSGAYEQYF,TGTGCCAGCAGTGACGGGACTAGCGGTGCCTACGAGCAGTACTTC
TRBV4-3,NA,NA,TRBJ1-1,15,CASSLSTRLNTEAFF,TGCGCCAGCAGCCTATCGACAAGGCTGAACACTGAAGCTTTCTTT
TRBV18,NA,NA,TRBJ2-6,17,CASSPGRGAAGANVLTF,TGTGCCAGCTCACCGGGCAGGGGTGCGGCTGGGGCCAACGTCCTGACTTTC
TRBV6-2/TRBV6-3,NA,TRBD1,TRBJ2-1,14,CASSLGTGKNEQFF,TGTGCCAGCAGTTTAGGGACAGGGAAAAATGAGCAGTTCTTC
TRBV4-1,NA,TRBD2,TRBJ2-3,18,CASSQDVGREAGTDTQYF,TGCGCCAGCAGCCAAGATGTGGGGCGGGAGGCGGGCACAGATACGCAGTATTTT
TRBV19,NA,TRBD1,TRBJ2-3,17,CASSGGTATFGTDTQYF,TGTGCCAGTAGTGGTGGGACAGCTACTTTTGGAACAGATACGCAGTATTTT
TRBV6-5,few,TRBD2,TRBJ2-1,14,CATLPGGVYNEQFF,TGTGCCACCCTCCCGGGGGGGGTGTACAATGAGCAGTTCTTC
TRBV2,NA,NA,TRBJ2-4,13,CASSTGRGNIQYF,TGTGCCAGCAGTACAGGGCGCGGAAACATTCAGTACTTC
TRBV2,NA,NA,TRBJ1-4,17,CASSENGLRPAGEKLFF,TGTGCCAGCAGTGAAAATGGTCTTCGGCCGGCGGGTGAAAAACTGTTTTTT
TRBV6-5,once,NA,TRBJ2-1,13,CACTGWGDNEQFF,TGTGCCTGTACGGGATGGGGGGACAATGAGCAGTTCTTC
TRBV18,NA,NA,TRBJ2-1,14,CASSPGFPYNEQFF,TGTGCCAGCTCACCCGGGTTCCCCTACAATGAGCAGTTCTTC
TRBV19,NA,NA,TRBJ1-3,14,CASSSGNSGNTIYF,TGTGCCAGTAGTTCGGGGAACTCTGGAAACACCATATATTTT
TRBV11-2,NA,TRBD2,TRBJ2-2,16,CASSVLAGGPVGELFF,TGTGCCAGCAGCGTACTAGCGGGAGGGCCCGTCGGGGAGCTGTTTTTT
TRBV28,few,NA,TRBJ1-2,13,CASRDPLGGGYTF,TGTGCCAGCAGAGACCCCCTGGGGGGGGGCTACACCTTC
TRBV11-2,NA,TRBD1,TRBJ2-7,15,CASSLDRVRGYEQYF,TGTGCCAGCAGCCTGGACAGGGTGCGAGGCTACGAGCAGTACTTC
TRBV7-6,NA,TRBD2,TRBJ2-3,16,CASSLPGLAGPDTQYF,TGTGCCAGCAGCTTACCGGGACTAGCGGGACCAGATACGCAGTATTTT
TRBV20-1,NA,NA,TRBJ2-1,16,CSASGGDINSYNEQFF,TGCAGTGCTAGTGGGGGAGACATCAACTCCTACAATGAGCAGTTCTTC
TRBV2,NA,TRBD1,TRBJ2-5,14,CASSPDRSQETQYF,TGTGCCAGCAGTCCGGACAGGTCTCAAGAGACCCAGTACTTC
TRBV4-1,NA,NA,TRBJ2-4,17,CASSQGPLTGGKNIQYF,TGCGCCAGCAGCCAAGGCCCCTTGACAGGTGGGAAAAACATTCAGTACTTC
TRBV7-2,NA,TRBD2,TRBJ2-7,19,CASSLASGGSGGSSYEQYF,TGTGCCAGCAGCTTAGCTTCAGGCGGGTCGGGAGGTTCCTCCTACGAGCAGTACTTC
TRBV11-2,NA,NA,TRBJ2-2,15,CASSLTRGYTGELFF,TGTGCCAGCAGCTTAACTCGGGGATACACCGGGGAGCTGTTTTTT
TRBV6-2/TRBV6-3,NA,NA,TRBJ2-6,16,CASSYRGSTGANVLTF,TGTGCCAGCAGTTACCGAGGTTCTACTGGGGCCAACGTCCTGACTTTC
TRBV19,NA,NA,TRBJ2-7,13,CASSPDNSYEQYF,TGTGCCAGTAGCCCGGACAACTCCTACGAGCAGTACTTC
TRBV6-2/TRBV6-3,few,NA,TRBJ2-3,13,CASSYGGADTQYF,TGTGCCAGCAGTTACGGAGGGGCAGATACGCAGTATTTT
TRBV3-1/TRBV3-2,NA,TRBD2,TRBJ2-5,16,CASSQETGGTQETQYF,TGTGCCAGCAGCCAAGAGACGGGAGGGACTCAAGAGACCCAGTACTTC
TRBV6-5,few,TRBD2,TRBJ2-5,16,CASSYDPSGSLETQYF,TGTGCCAGCAGTTACGATCCTAGCGGGAGTCTGGAGACCCAGTACTTC
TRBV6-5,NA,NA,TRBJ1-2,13,CASSLEGGTGYTF,TGTGCCAGCAGCCTCGAGGGAGGGACGGGCTACACCTTC
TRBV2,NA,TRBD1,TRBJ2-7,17,CASSALTGGESAYEQYF,TGTGCCAGCAGTGCCCTAACAGGGGGCGAAAGCGCCTACGAGCAGTACTTC
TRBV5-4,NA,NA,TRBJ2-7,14,CASSSSRGSPRQYF,TGTGCCAGCAGCTCTAGCCGCGGGTCCCCCAGGCAGTACTTC
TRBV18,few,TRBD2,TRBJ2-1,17,CASSPPGLAGGNNEQFF,TGTGCCAGCTCACCACCGGGACTAGCGGGAGGCAACAATGAGCAGTTCTTC
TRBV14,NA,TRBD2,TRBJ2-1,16,CASSQDSGGSGSGQFF,TGTGCCAGCAGCCAAGATTCGGGAGGATCGGGTAGTGGGCAGTTCTTC
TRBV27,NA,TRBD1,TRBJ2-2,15,CASSQQGWIAGELFF,TGTGCCAGCAGTCAACAGGGGTGGATCGCCGGGGAGCTGTTTTTT
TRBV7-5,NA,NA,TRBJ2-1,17,CVRSLIRRGGLYNEQFF,TGTGTCAGAAGCTTAATCAGGCGGGGGGGCTTGTACAATGAGCAGTTCTTC
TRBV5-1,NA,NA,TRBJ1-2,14,CASSLGREDYGYTF,TGCGCCAGCAGCTTGGGCAGGGAAGACTATGGCTACACCTTC
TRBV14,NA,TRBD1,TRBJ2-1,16,CASSQGGQGTRSGQFF,TGTGCCAGCAGCCAAGGGGGACAGGGGACGAGGAGTGGGCAGTTCTTC